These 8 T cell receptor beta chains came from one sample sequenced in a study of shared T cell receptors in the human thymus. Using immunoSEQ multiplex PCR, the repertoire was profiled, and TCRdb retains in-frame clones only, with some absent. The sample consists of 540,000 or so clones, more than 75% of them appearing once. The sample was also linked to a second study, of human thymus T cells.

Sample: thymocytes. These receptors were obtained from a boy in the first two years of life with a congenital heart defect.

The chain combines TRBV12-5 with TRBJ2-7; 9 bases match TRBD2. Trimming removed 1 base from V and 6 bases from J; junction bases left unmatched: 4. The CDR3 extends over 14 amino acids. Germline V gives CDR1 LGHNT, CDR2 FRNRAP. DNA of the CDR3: TGTGCTAGTGGTTTGGGGACTAGCGTTTTCGAGCAGTACTTC. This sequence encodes CASGLGTSVFEQYF.

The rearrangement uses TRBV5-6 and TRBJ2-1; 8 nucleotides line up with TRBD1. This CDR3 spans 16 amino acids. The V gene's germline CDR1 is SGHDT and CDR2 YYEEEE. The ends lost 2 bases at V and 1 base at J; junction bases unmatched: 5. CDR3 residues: CASSFPRTGSYNEQFF. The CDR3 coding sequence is TGTGCCAGCAGCTTCCCTCGGACAGGGTCCTACAATGAGCAGTTCTTC.

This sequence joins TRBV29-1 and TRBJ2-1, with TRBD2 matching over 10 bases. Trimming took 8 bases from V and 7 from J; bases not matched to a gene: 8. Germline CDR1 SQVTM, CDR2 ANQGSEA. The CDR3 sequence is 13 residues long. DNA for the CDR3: TGCAGCCCGGAGAGCGGGAGGGGAAATGAGCAGTTCTTC. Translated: CSPESGRGNEQFF.

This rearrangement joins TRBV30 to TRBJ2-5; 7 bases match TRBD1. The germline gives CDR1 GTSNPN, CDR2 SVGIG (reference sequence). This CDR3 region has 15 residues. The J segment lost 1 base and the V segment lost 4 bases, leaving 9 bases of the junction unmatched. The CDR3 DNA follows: TGTGCCTGGAACCTAAGGGGGCGCACCCAAGAGACCCAGTACTTC. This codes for CAWNLRGRTQETQYF.

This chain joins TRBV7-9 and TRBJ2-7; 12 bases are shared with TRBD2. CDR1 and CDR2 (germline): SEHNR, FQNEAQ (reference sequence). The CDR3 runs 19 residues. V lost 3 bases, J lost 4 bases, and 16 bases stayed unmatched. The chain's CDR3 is CASSLSWATSGSWDYEQYF. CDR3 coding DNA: TGTGCCAGCAGCTTGAGTTGGGCGACTAGCGGGAGCTGGGATTACGAGCAGTACTTC.

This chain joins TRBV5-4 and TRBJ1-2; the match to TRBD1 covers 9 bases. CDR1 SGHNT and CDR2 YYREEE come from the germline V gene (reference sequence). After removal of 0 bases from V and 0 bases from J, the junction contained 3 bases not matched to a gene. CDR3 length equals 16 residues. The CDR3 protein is CASSLAQGATNYGYTF. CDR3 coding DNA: TGTGCCAGCAGCTTGGCACAGGGGGCGACTAACTATGGCTACACCTTC.

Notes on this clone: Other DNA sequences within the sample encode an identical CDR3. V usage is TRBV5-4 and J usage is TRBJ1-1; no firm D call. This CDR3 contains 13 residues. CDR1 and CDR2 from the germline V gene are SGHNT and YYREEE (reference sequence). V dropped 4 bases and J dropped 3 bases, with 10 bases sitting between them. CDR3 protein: CASSPRRDTEAFF. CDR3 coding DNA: TGTGCCAGCAGCCCCCGGAGGGACACTGAAGCTTTCTTT.

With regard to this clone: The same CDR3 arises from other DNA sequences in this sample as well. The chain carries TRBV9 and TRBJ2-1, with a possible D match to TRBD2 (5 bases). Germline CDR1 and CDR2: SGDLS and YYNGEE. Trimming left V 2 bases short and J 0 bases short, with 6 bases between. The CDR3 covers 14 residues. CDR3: CASSVGSSYNEQFF. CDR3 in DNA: TGTGCCAGCAGCGTGGGGAGCTCCTACAATGAGCAGTTCTTC.